A single sample is the source of the 17 T cell receptor beta chains below, sequenced in a study of T-cell reconstitution after alpha-beta-depleted transplantation in children. Library preparation (for TCRbeta) was performed with unique molecular identifiers. TCRdb reprocessed the PCR reads via MiXCR and lists one record per CDR3 protein. Found here are about a million distinct CDR3 sequences, roughly 31% of them singletons; the top ten hold about 28%. The sample was PBMCs, mostly from graft donor cells, taken 360 days after TCRalphabeta/CD19-depleted stem cell transplant. These receptors came from a boy under two years old who had a stem cell transplant for SCID, so the T cells may come from the graft donor.

The V gene is TRBV9, the J gene TRBJ2-1; 11 bases align to TRBD2. CDR1 SGDLS and CDR2 YYNGEE come from the germline V gene. The CDR3 has 15 residues. Trimming at V came to 3 bases and at J to 9 bases, leaving 8 bases not matched to a gene. The CDR3, as DNA: TGTGCCAGCAGCGACATAGCGGGAGGGTCTGGTGAGCAGTTCTTC. Protein sequence: CASSDIAGGSGEQFF.

This rearrangement joins TRBV20-1 to TRBJ2-3; D perhaps matches TRBD2 (6 bases). Deletions cut 1 base from V and 2 bases from J, with 16 bases between. This CDR3 region has 16 residues. CDR1 is DFQATT, CDR2 SNEGSKA, per germline (reference sequence). CDR3: CSARVFSGGLTDTQYF. Here the CDR3 DNA reads TGCAGTGCTAGAGTTTTCAGCGGAGGGCTCACAGATACGCAGTATTTT.

The table lists this clonotype with a few counts. The rearrangement joins TRBV6-5 to TRBJ2-5, with TRBD2 matching over 8 bases. CDR1 is MNHEY, CDR2 SVGAGI, per germline. CDR3 size: 19 residues. Trimming cost V 0 bases and J 9 bases; bases outside gene matches: 21. CDR3: CASSYSSRGASSPQGAQYF. DNA for the CDR3: TGTGCCAGCAGTTACTCATCGCGGGGGGCGTCCTCCCCGCAAGGGGCCCAGTACTTC.

The gene calls are TRBV29-1 and TRBJ2-2; unclear D gene. Germline V CDR1 and CDR2: SQVTM, ANQGSEA. V shed 5 bases and J shed 4 bases, with 11 bases lying between them. The CDR3 is 13 residues long. CDR3 loop: CSVHTLATGELFF. The DNA of the CDR3 is TGCAGCGTTCACACTCTCGCCACCGGGGAGCTGTTTTTT.

This clonotype turned up a few times. CDR3 region: CSARVRIGGYSTQYF. CDR3 coding DNA: TGCAGTGCTAGAGTTCGGATAGGGGGATATAGTACGCAGTATTTT. This sequence joins TRBV20-1 and TRBJ2-3; possible D gene TRBD1, 6 bases. Trimming pared 1 base from V and 8 bases from J, leaving 19 bases between. The germline gives CDR1 DFQATT, CDR2 SNEGSKA (reference sequence). The CDR3 totals 15 residues.

This clonotype came up a few times. V gene TRBV9 combines with J gene TRBJ2-1; D remains unclear. Germline V CDR1 and CDR2: SGDLS, YYNGEE. Between the trimmed V and J ends, which lost 0 bases and 1 base, there was a span of 11 bases. This CDR3 spans 16 amino acids. The CDR3 is CASSVDRRSSYNEQFF. The DNA of the CDR3 is TGTGCCAGCAGCGTAGATCGGCGGTCGTCCTACAATGAGCAGTTCTTC.

In its sample, this clonotype was seen a few times. CDR3 DNA: TGCGCCAGCAGAGGGCGGATCCCCACGGATACGCAGTATTTT. It is translated as CASRGRIPTDTQYF. The rearrangement links TRBV5-1 to TRBJ2-3; D gene unclear. Germline-derived CDR1 and CDR2 are SGHRS and YFSETQ. Trimming removed 5 bases at V and 6 bases at J, with 16 bases between. The CDR3 length is 14 residues.

The J gene is TRBJ2-2, the V gene TRBV5-5, with 7 bases matching TRBD2. Trimming cost V 0 bases and J 7 bases; bases outside gene matches: 12. Germline CDR1 reads SGHKS; CDR2 reads YYEKEE (reference sequence). The CDR3 totals 17 residues. In nucleotides, the CDR3 is TGTGCCAGCAGCTTGGTCCGGCCGGGGGGTACCCGCGGGGAGCTGTTTTTT. Encoded protein: CASSLVRPGGTRGELFF.

This clonotype was seen a few times. This chain connects TRBV13 to TRBJ1-5, with D hard to call. Germline CDR1 and CDR2: PRHDT and FYEKMQ (reference sequence). V lost 1 base, J lost 6 bases, and 10 bases lay in between. The CDR3 has 14 amino acids. CDR3 in DNA: TGTGCCAGCAGCTTAGCGGCCTCGGGTCAGCCCCAGCATTTT. It specifies CASSLAASGQPQHF. The full variable domain, rest sourced from reference TRBV13 and TRBJ1-5, is AAGVIQSPRHLIKEKRETATLKCYPIPRHDTVYWYQQGPGQDPQFLISFYEKMQSDKGSIPDRFSAQQFSDYHSELNMSSLELGDSALYFCASSLAASGQPQHFGDGTRLSIL.

V gene TRBV9 combines with J gene TRBJ2-1, with TRBD2 matching 8 bases. The germline V gene encodes CDR1 SGDLS and CDR2 YYNGEE. V was clipped by 0 bases and J by 6 bases; unmatched bases: 5. This CDR3 contains 15 residues. CDR3 loop: CASSVAGGQFNEQFF. In DNA, the CDR3 is TGTGCCAGCAGCGTAGCGGGGGGGCAGTTCAATGAGCAGTTCTTC.

This chain uses TRBV14 with TRBJ2-5, with 10 bases fitting TRBD1. With V trimmed by 2 bases and J by 5 bases, 8 bases remained unmatched. This CDR3 is 16 amino acids long. Germline V lookup: CDR1 SGHDN, CDR2 FVKESK. The CDR3 reads CASSQRDRGRWETQYF. In DNA form, the CDR3 reads TGTGCCAGCAGCCAAAGGGACAGGGGACGGTGGGAGACCCAGTACTTC.

The chain employs TRBV20-1 and TRBJ2-2, with D uncertain. Trimming took 1 base from V and 1 from J, leaving 13 bases between them. Germline CDR1 reads DFQATT; CDR2 reads SNEGSKA (reference sequence). The CDR3 has 16 residues. The DNA for the CDR3 is TGCAGTGCTAGAGGCTTCGACCAACTGAACACCGGGGAGCTGTTTTTT. Its protein is CSARGFDQLNTGELFF.

This clonotype was counted only a few times. The V gene is TRBV11-1, the J gene TRBJ2-2; D gene unclear. The ends were cut back, 2 bases at V and 1 base at J, with 20 bases in the middle. The germline gives CDR1 SGHAT, CDR2 FQDESV (reference sequence). The CDR3 spans 19 residues. CDR3 nucleotides: TGTGCCAGCAGCTTAAAATTCAAGATCGACACTAAGAACACCGGGGAGCTGTTTTTT. Protein: CASSLKFKIDTKNTGELFF.

CDR3 in amino acids: CASSYGGRDTGELFF. DNA for the CDR3: TGTGCCAGCAGTTACGGGGGGCGTGACACCGGGGAGCTGTTTTTT. The chain joins TRBV6-5 to TRBJ2-2; perhaps D is TRBD1 or TRBD2 (6 bases each). Deletions cut 2 bases from V and 3 bases from J, with 10 bases between. The CDR3 loop spans 15 amino acids. CDR1 MNHEY and CDR2 SVGAGI come from the germline V gene.

The chain has TRBV10-2 and TRBJ2-5, with D tentatively TRBD2 (5 bases). V lost 0 bases and J 7 bases, leaving 12 bases between the germline ends. Looked up from germline, CDR1 is WSHSY and CDR2 is SAAADI. This CDR3 spans 14 amino acids. The CDR3 sequence: CASSESSAAGTQYF. The CDR3 nucleotides read TGCGCCAGCAGTGAGTCGTCAGCGGCGGGGACCCAGTACTTC.

The CDR3 coding sequence is TGCGCCAGCAGCTTGGCGGGGGGACCTCCCAGCGAGCAGTACTTC. The encoded protein is CASSLAGGPPSEQYF. The genes are TRBV5-1 and TRBJ2-7, with 7 bases matching TRBD2. Germline CDR1 SGHRS, CDR2 YFSETQ. The CDR3 runs 15 residues. The junction had 9 bases not matched to a gene; V was cut back by 0 bases and J by 6 bases.

This clonotype was found a few times. The V gene is TRBV20-1, the J gene TRBJ2-7; 7 bases agree with TRBD2. Germline trimming cut 0 bases from V and 5 bases from J; bases unmatched to any gene: 13. CDR1 DFQATT and CDR2 SNEGSKA come from the germline V gene (reference sequence). The CDR3 has 16 residues. DNA of the CDR3: TGCAGTGCTAGAGACCCGGGTGGAAGGGGAGGGCACGAGCAGTACTTC. It yields the protein CSARDPGGRGGHEQYF.